The 17 T cell receptor beta chains reported below all come from one sample, sequenced in a study of tissue T cells after allogeneic stem cell transplantation. Time point in this sample: mouse harvest day 14 after allogeneic transplant. Mouse grafts combined 10^7 T-cell-depleted bone marrow cells with 10^6 splenic CD5+ T cells. The repertoire was sequenced with immunoSEQ multiplex PCR; TCRdb's copy has only in-frame clones and lacks some. Altogether 4,000 to 4,500 clones are present, roughly 45% being singletons, with the ten largest covering about a third. Sample: lymph node tissue. The receptor set was obtained from a female BALB/c mouse given C57BL/6 T cells with graft-versus-host disease after an allogeneic hematopoietic cell transplant.

Turning to this clone: Gene names are the mouse ones. The read ends 1 residue shy of where the CDR3 ends; the end is completed using the germline J gene. This chain connects TRBV16 to TRBJ2-7; 9 nucleotides agree with TRBD2. This CDR3 region has 15 residues. Germline-derived CDR1 and CDR2 are SGHSA and FRNQAP. Trimming cost V 2 bases and J 0 bases; bases outside gene matches: 2. The sequenced CDR3 bases are TGTGCAAGCAGCTTATCTGGGGGGGGCTCCTATGAACAGTAC. Protein sequence: CASSLSGGGSYEQY. The full-length CDR3 reads as CASSLSGGGSYEQYF.

By share, this clone counts as medium-sized. Gene and germline names: mouse. The read gets to within 1 residue of the CDR3 end, and the germline J gene fills in the rest. The chain carries TRBV19 and TRBJ1-2; TRBD1 might be the D (5 bases). This CDR3 is 12 amino acids long. Trimming cost V 5 bases and J 0 bases, with 5 bases left between them. Germline lookup yields CDR1 FNHDT and CDR2 SITEND (reference sequence). CDR3 sequence: CASRTANSDYTF. The sequenced part of the CDR3 DNA is TGTGCCAGCAGGACAGCAAACTCCGACTACACC.

Notes on this clone: Each gene name is a mouse one. The sequenced CDR3 bases are TGTGCCAGAGAGACAGGGGCTGGAAATACGCTCTAT. Protein sequence: CARETGAGNTLY. In full, the CDR3 is CARETGAGNTLYF. The chain combines TRBV13-3 with TRBJ1-3; TRBD1 aligns across 8 bases. From the germline J gene comes the end of the CDR3, since the read stops 1 residue before it. CDR3 length equals 13 residues. Trimming cost V 8 bases and J 2 bases; bases outside gene matches: 3. Germline values: CDR1 NNHDY, CDR2 SYVADS.

As for this clone: Here the gene names and germline are mouse. The sequenced part of the CDR3 DNA is TGTGCCAGCTCTCGCCAGACTGGGGTCTATGCTGAGCAGTTC. This translates into CASSRQTGVYAEQF. The CDR3 in its entirety is CASSRQTGVYAEQFF. This chain uses TRBV12-1 with TRBJ2-1; 8 positions agree with TRBD2. The CDR3 goes on 1 residue after the read ends, and that part is filled in from the germline J gene. From germline, CDR1 is SGHSN and CDR2 HYEKVE. The V gene end was trimmed by 2 bases and the J gene end by 3 bases; junction bases not matched to a gene: 5. This CDR3 has 15 amino acids. Combining the CDR3 with reference TRBV12-1 and TRBJ2-1 gives the whole variable domain DSGVVQSPRHIIKEKGGRSVLTCIPISGHSNVVWYQQTLGKELKFLIQHYEKVERDKGFLPSRFSVQQFDDYHSEMNMSALELEDSAMYFCASSRQTGVYAEQFFGPGTRLTVL.

This clone counts as medium-sized. All gene names here are mouse names. The read finishes 1 residue shy of the CDR3 end, and the germline J gene is used to complete it. V gene TRBV15 combines with J gene TRBJ2-1, with D perhaps being TRBD1 or TRBD2 (5 bases each). This CDR3 contains 15 residues. V lost 1 base and J lost 1, with 8 bases in between. Germline lookup yields CDR1 SGHND and CDR2 FRSKSL. CDR3 DNA (partial): TGTGCCAGCAGTTTAGGCGGGGCCAACTATGCTGAGCAGTTC. Translated: CASSLGGANYAEQF. The full CDR3 protein is CASSLGGANYAEQFF.

Regarding this clone: Gene names refer to mouse genes. With the read ending 1 residue before the CDR3 end, the germline J gene is used to fill in that end. The rearrangement uses TRBV19 and TRBJ2-1; 8 bases are a match to TRBD2. This CDR3 has 13 amino acids. V dropped 7 bases and J dropped 3; count of bases not matched to a gene: 3. The germline gives CDR1 FNHDT, CDR2 SITEND (reference sequence). The CDR3 sequence: CASVDWVYAEQFF. The DNA read from the CDR3 is TGTGCCAGCGTGGACTGGGTCTATGCTGAGCAGTTC.

Details on this clone: Gene names refer to mouse genes. The read stops 1 residue short of the end of the CDR3; the missing end is completed from the germline J gene. This sequence joins TRBV16 and TRBJ2-7, with 7 bases matching TRBD2. Losses at the gene ends were 0 bases for V and 2 bases for J; bases not matched to a gene: 4. Germline assignment: CDR1 SGHSA and CDR2 FRNQAP. The CDR3 is made up of 15 amino acids. The CDR3 is CASSLDAWGTYEQYF. The sequenced CDR3 bases are TGTGCAAGCAGCTTAGATGCCTGGGGGACCTATGAACAGTAC.

Note on this clone: Gene names are the mouse ones. The read terminates 1 residue ahead of where the CDR3 ends, so the germline J gene completes it. This chain links TRBV13-2 with TRBJ2-4; possibly TRBD1 for D (6 bases). The CDR3 spans 13 residues. Trimming stripped 3 bases from V and 4 bases from J, with 9 bases between. CDR1 is NNHNN, CDR2 SYGAGS, per germline (reference sequence). CDR3 DNA, as far as it was read: TGTGCCAGCGGTGTGGACAGAAAAAACACCTTGTAC. This encodes CASGVDRKNTLY. The whole CDR3 protein is CASGVDRKNTLYF.

To note about this clone: A junction boundary mismatches the germline segment, possibly from a read error. The genes are named according to mouse. The CDR3 end falls 1 residue outside the read, so it is completed with the germline J gene. This chain joins TRBV13-1 and TRBJ2-7; D is unclear. CDR1 is NSHNY and CDR2 is SYGAGN in the germline V gene. The CDR3 contains 14 residues. This CDR3 reads CARSDTSSSYEQYF. The part of the CDR3 DNA that was read is TGTGCCCGCAGTGATACCAGCAGCTCCTATGAACAGTAC.

As to this clone: Mouse gene names apply. With the read ending 1 residue before the CDR3 end, the germline J gene is used to fill in that end. The V gene is TRBV5, the J gene TRBJ2-5, with TRBD2 identical over 7 bases. With V trimmed by 0 bases and J by 3 bases, 0 bases remained unmatched. Germline V gives CDR1 LGHNA, CDR2 YNLKQL (reference sequence). The CDR3 is 14 amino acids. The CDR3 DNA, read in part, is TGTGCCAGCAGCCAAGACTGGGGGCAAGACACCCAGTAC. It translates to CASSQDWGQDTQY. The whole CDR3 protein is CASSQDWGQDTQYF.

On this clone: Mouse germline and gene names are used. The DNA ends 1 residue before the CDR3 does, and the rest of the CDR3 is filled in from the germline J gene. The chain couples TRBV26 to TRBJ1-1; no firm D call. Trimming took 2 bases from V and 5 from J, leaving 6 bases between them. This CDR3 is 12 amino acids long. The germline V gene encodes CDR1 KGHPV and CDR2 FQNQEV (reference sequence). The CDR3 is CASSLAGTEVFF. The sequenced part of the CDR3 DNA is TGTGCCAGCAGTCTGGCGGGGACAGAAGTCTTC.

Regarding this clone: The genes are named according to mouse. Read data end 1 residue before the CDR3 end; the end is taken from the germline J gene. The chain joins TRBV26 to TRBJ2-4; 10 nucleotides align to TRBD2. J was trimmed by 3 bases and V by 0 bases; bases with no gene match: 0. Germline V gene lookup returns CDR1 KGHPV and CDR2 FQNQEV (reference sequence). The CDR3 runs 15 residues. The sequenced part of the CDR3 DNA is TGTGCCAGCAGTCTGTCGACTGGGGGGCAAAACACCTTGTAC. Translating gives CASSLSTGGQNTLY. The whole CDR3 sequence is CASSLSTGGQNTLYF. The whole variable domain, filled in from reference TRBV26 and TRBJ2-4, reads NSKVIQTPRYLVKGQGQKAKMRCIPEKGHPVVFWYQQNKNNEFKFLINFQNQEVLQQIDMTEKRFSAECPSNSPCSLEIQSSEAGDSALYLCASSLSTGGQNTLYFGAGTRLSVL.

This clone was recorded a few times. Gene names follow the mouse nomenclature. The read falls 1 residue short of the CDR3 end, and the missing part is taken from the germline J gene. The chain joins TRBV12-2 to TRBJ2-5; TRBD2 is a possible D gene (6 bases). This CDR3 spans 15 amino acids. V gave up 0 bases and J gave up 2 bases, with 11 bases separating them. In germline, CDR1 is SGHLS, CDR2 HYDKME. The CDR3 sequence is CASSLGWGLQDTQYF. The sequenced part of the CDR3 DNA is TGTGCCAGCTCTCTCGGCTGGGGACTCCAAGACACCCAGTAC.

On this clone: Genes and germline are mouse. The observed sequence ends 1 residue before the CDR3 terminus, with the missing tail filled in from the germline J gene. This sequence joins TRBV26 and TRBJ2-4; the match to TRBD1 covers 12 bases. The germline gives CDR1 KGHPV, CDR2 FQNQEV (reference sequence). The CDR3 covers 16 residues. The V gene end was trimmed by 4 bases and the J gene end by 1 base; junction bases not matched to a gene: 3. The part of the CDR3 DNA that was read is TGTGCCAGCAGTCCCGGGACAGGGGGCCGTCAAAACACCTTGTAC. Protein product: CASSPGTGGRQNTLY. The complete CDR3 protein is CASSPGTGGRQNTLYF.

Comments on this clone: Mouse gene names and germline throughout. The CDR3 reads CSSSQSQANSDYTF. CDR3 DNA, as far as it was read: TGCTCCAGCAGTCAATCCCAGGCAAACTCCGACTACACC. The chain has TRBV23 and TRBJ1-2; the DNA was not used to check the table's D call, TRBD1. The CDR3 extends 1 residue past the end of the read, so its final part is completed from the germline J gene. Per germline, CDR1 KGHTA and CDR2 FQNQQP. The CDR3 is 14 amino acids.

As for this clone: Here the gene names and germline are mouse. The sequenced fragment ends 1 residue before the CDR3 boundary, so the rest is inferred from the germline J gene. The rearrangement joins TRBV20 to TRBJ2-7, with 7 nucleotides matching TRBD1. This CDR3 has 14 residues. CDR1 is GFQATS and CDR2 is STVNSAI in the germline V gene. With V trimmed by 5 bases and J by 0 bases, 7 bases remained unmatched. CDR3 sequence: CGAYRGPSSYEQYF. Incomplete CDR3 DNA: TGTGGTGCTTACAGGGGCCCCAGCTCCTATGAACAGTAC.

This clone is labeled as medium-sized. The gene names here belong to mouse. The sequence runs out 1 residue before the end of the CDR3; the remainder is reconstructed from the germline J gene. The J gene is TRBJ2-7, the V gene TRBV12-1; 8 nucleotides align to TRBD2. J gave up 6 bases and V 0 bases, and 6 bases lay outside the gene matches. Germline V lookup: CDR1 SGHSN, CDR2 HYEKVE. CDR3 length: 14 residues. The CDR3 loop reads CASSLVWGEGEQYF. The DNA read from the CDR3 is TGTGCCAGCTCTCTCGTCTGGGGGGAAGGTGAACAGTAC.